This TCR beta chain is from a study of blood T cell repertoires in COVID-19 (dated by TCRdb to the early 2020s). For the study in its entirety: Samples covering the acute and convalescent phases of COVID-19 were provided by collaborators in the United States, Italy and Spain. The prospective study material was composed of cDNA or gDNA derived from T cells, B-cell-depleted T cells, or PBMCs. Deeply sampled blood TCRbeta repertoires from subjects exposed to, actively infected with, or recovered from COVID-19 were included in the dataset. A freely available public database, intended as a resource for researchers studying the immune response to SARS-CoV-2, is where the repertoires were released. Samples came from the ongoing ImmuneRACE study (first 160 participants) plus 1,254 subjects from 6 global collaborators. The sample metadata nearly always contained a de-identified subject ID, COVID-19 status, age in years and sex. Where HLA class I and class II types were available, the types were taken from metadata supplied by the sample provider, not from assay-based typing.

TCRbeta CDR3 regions were amplified from genomic DNA by means of the immunoSEQ Assay, a bias-controlled multiplex PCR. The study's own analysis went as follows. Within the assay, amplification of reference gene primers was used to estimate how many nucleated cells each sample contained. To quantify the absolute abundance of each unique TCRbeta CDR3 rearrangement, sequence reads were collapsed and filtered. For each sample, productive Simpson clonality was calculated by taking the square root of Simpson's diversity index across productive rearrangements. Sourced from immuneACCESS, this table was stored by TCRdb with only in-frame sequences that have V and J called. A share of the clones is absent; for the studies checked, an unresolved V gene accounts for under half, and the remainder has no known explanation. The V and J calls and clone size come from that table; D and trimming were worked out from the DNA. The sample records around 200,000 clones, about nine tenths of which are singletons. Under 25% of the sample is held by the ten biggest clonotypes.

Turning to this clone: Its antigen specificity is not known. Base qualities were left out, and no much larger clone turns up one base away.

Whole blood was collected in K2EDTA tubes by collaborating institutions according to the institutions' own protocols. Collaborator samples were shipped for TCRbeta analysis as frozen whole blood, isolated PBMCs, or DNA extracted from either sample type. The paper as a whole reports these results and caveats: Clinical and demographic metadata were provided uncurated, with the amount varying by source and participant.

CDR1 and CDR2 are drawn from the germline V gene: MNHNS, SASEGT. At the junction V is shortened by 3 bases and J by 0 bases; bases outside the gene matches: 7. Spanning cysteine to phenylalanine, the CDR3 consists of 16 amino acids. The only DNA kept is the CDR3, 48 bases in frame from the first base. The clonotype was recovered from a man in his 70s with active or convalescent COVID-19. Recombination connected TRBV6-1 to TRBJ1-1; 7 central bases correspond to TRBD1. The sequenced sample consisted of peripheral blood. At the DNA level, the sequence is TGTGCCAGCAGTGACGGACAGGCCTTCATGAACACTGAAGCTTTCTTT. Its coded protein is CASSDGQAFMNTEAFF.